This TCR beta chain is drawn from a study of identical twins. Findings of the study overall: Where out-of-frame alpha sequences were twin-shared, they showed excess low generation probability. With abundant cord blood beta clonotypes, insertions were fewer; memory repertoires showed no such pattern.

TCRdb reanalysed the 5' RACE reads using MiXCR and keeps one entry per CDR3 protein. The sample lists approximately 630,000 distinct CDR3 sequences; around 7.4% were seen once. There are 14 residues in the CDR3. V dropped 6 bases and J dropped 4; count of bases not matched to a gene: 7. Germline CDR1 is MDHEN and CDR2 is SYDVKM. This clonotype was counted between two and nine times. Its specificity is unknown. These same records also appear under a second study, on yellow fever vaccine responses in identical twins.

The TCR comes from a woman between 18 and 30 years old in good health. This sequence joins TRBV28 and TRBJ2-7; 9 bases line up with TRBD1. The source material was PBMCs. The CDR3 DNA reads TGTGCCAGCAGAAACAGGGGGCATTCGTACGAGCAGTACTTC. This translates into CASRNRGHSYEQYF.